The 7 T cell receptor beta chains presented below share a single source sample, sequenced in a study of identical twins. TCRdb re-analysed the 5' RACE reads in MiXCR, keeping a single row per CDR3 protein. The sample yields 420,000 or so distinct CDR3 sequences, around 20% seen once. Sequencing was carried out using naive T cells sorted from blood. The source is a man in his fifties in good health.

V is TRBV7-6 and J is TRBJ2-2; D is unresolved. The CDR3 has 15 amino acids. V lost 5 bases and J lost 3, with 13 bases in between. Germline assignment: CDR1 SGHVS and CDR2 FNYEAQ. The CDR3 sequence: CASSSPGVDTGELFF. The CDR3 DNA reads TGTGCCAGCAGCAGCCCTGGCGTGGACACCGGGGAGCTGTTTTTT. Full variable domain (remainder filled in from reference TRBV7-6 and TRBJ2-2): GAGVSQSPRYKVTKRGQDVALRCDPISGHVSLYWYRQALGQGPEFLTYFNYEAQQDKSGLPNDRFSAERPEGSISTLTIQRTEQRDSAMYRCASSSPGVDTGELFFGEGSRLTVL.

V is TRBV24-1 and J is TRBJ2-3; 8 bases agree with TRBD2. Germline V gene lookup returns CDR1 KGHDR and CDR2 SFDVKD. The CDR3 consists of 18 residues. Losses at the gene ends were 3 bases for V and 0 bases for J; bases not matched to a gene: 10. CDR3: CATSDTGSSGTSTDTQYF. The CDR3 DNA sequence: TGTGCCACCAGTGATACCGGAAGTAGCGGGACTAGCACAGATACGCAGTATTTT.

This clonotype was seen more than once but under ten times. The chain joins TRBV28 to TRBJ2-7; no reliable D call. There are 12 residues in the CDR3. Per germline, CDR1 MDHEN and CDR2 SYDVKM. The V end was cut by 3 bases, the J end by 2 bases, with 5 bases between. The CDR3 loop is CASSFPPYEQYF. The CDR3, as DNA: TGTGCCAGCAGTTTCCCCCCCTACGAGCAGTACTTC.

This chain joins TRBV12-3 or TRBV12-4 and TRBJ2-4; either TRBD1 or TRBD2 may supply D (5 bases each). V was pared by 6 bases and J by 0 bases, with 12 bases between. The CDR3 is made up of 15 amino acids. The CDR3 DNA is TGTGCCAGCAGGAGGGGAGACCTAGCCAAAAACATTCAGTACTTC. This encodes CASRRGDLAKNIQYF.

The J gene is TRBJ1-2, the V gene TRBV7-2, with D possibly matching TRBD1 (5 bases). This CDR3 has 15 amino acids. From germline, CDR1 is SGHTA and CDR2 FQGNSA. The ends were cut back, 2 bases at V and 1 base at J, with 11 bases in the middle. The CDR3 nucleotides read TGTGCCAGCAGCTTACAGGGATGGAGTAACTATGGCTACACCTTC. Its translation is CASSLQGWSNYGYTF.

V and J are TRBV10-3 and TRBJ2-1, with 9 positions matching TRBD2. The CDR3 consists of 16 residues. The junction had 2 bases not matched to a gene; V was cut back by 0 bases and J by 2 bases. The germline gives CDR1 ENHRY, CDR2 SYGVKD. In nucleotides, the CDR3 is TGTGCCATCAGTGAGTCAGCGGGGGGAACCTACAATGAGCAGTTCTTC. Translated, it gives CAISESAGGTYNEQFF.

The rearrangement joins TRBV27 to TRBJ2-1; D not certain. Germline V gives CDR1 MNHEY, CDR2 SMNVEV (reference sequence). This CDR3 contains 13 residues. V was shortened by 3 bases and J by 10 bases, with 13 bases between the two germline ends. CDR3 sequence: CASSFLPADEQFF. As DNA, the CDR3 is TGTGCCAGCAGTTTTCTTCCGGCGGACGAGCAGTTCTTC.